This T cell receptor beta chain came from a study of T cell repertoires in cytomegalovirus infection. On the study more broadly: A matching HLA type, together with CMV infection, was signaled by public TCR beta signatures.

This clonotype was observed at least ten times. Its cognate antigen is unknown. Study outcomes and limitations: HLA-C-restricted, CMV-specific TCR beta clonotypes were dominant ex vivo. There were carriers of CMV plus the relevant HLA, and cumulative public TCR beta family frequency identified them.

MiXCR was run by TCRdb on the reads, yielding one entry per CDR3 protein. The sample shows some 350,000 distinct CDR3 sequences, around 18% of them seen only once. Germline lookup yields CDR1 ENHRY and CDR2 SYGVKD. This CDR3 is built from 13 residues. The V end lost 4 bases, the J end lost 3 bases, and 9 bases lay between the germline ends. The sequenced sample was PBMCs. This TCR was recovered from a human donor in good health (CMV status not recorded). Some clones in this sample may be carry-over from other donors' samples. This chain links TRBV10-3 with TRBJ2-5; D unresolved. The CDR3 nucleotides are TGTGCCATCAGTGGAGGAAGGGAAGAGACCCAGTACTTC. Translating it yields CAISGGREETQYF.